The rows below give T cell receptor beta chains drawn from one sample of a study of human T cells and chemical hapten exposure. TCRdb analysed the RACE reads with MiXCR anew, one entry per CDR3 protein. This table holds some 360,000 distinct CDR3 sequences, 4.5% to 5.5% found once. Sequences were derived from whole blood, sampled in connection with sensitization to the hapten diphenylcyclopropenone (DPC). The source is a woman between 50 and 59 years old with alopecia areata. Some clones in this sample may be carry-over from other donors' samples. Both conserved end residues are part of each CDR3. Clone size appears in some rows only: once, few, many, or a class for an expanded clone.

v_gene,abundance,CDR3aa
TRBV3-1,few,CASSRLPLPDTGELFF
TRBV3-1,many,CASSQDLSSPLHF
TRBV6-6,many,CASSYQPQTGSEQYF
TRBV6-2/TRBV6-3,many,CASSAHPPSVSSYNEQFF
TRBV4-3,many,CASSQEQGRQETQYF
TRBV2,NA,CASSRDEWDEKLFF
TRBV20-1,many,CSAGYQTGGWRYEQYF
TRBV5-1,many,CASSLRGGTARNSYEQYF
TRBV4-1,NA,CASSQDRQGDYTF
TRBV24-1,NA,CATSPGQGAHQPQHF